The clone carrying this T cell receptor beta chain has just a few counts. TCRdb re-derived calls from the 5' RACE reads in MiXCR, one entry per CDR3 protein. The sample carries 65,000 to 95,000 distinct CDR3 sequences, about 5% recorded once. Trimming removed 2 bases from V and 2 bases from J; junction bases left unmatched: 3. Germline CDR1 is SGHDT and CDR2 is YYEEEE. The CDR3 contains 14 residues. These data belong to a study of T cells of healthy individuals. J is TRBJ1-2 and V is TRBV5-6, with TRBD1 matching over 7 bases. The receptor was isolated from a female donor in good health. For the CDR3, the DNA is TGTGCCAGCAGCTTTGGGACAGCCAACTATGGCTACACCTTC. This gives the protein CASSFGTANYGYTF. The full variable domain, in which reference TRBV5-6 and TRBJ1-2 provide the parts outside the CDR3, is DAGVTQSPTHLIKTRGQQVTLRCSPKSGHDTVSWYQQALGQGPQFIFQYYEEEERQRGNFPDRFSGHQFPNYSSELNVNALLLGDSALYLCASSFGTANYGYTFGSGTRLTVV.